This TCR beta chain was sequenced in a study of blood T cell repertoires in COVID-19 (dated by TCRdb to the early 2020s). In the study overall: Samples from collaborators originated in the United States, Italy and Spain and spanned both the acute and convalescent phases of COVID-19. Deeply sampled blood TCRbeta repertoires from subjects exposed to, actively infected with, or recovered from COVID-19 were included in the dataset. The samples were drawn from two sources: the first 160 participants of the ongoing ImmuneRACE study, and approximately 1,300 subjects contributed by 6 global collaborators. The prospective study material was composed of cDNA or gDNA derived from T cells, B-cell-depleted T cells, or PBMCs. Where available, HLA class I and class II types were taken from metadata supplied by the sample provider and were not determined by assay-based typing. The sample metadata nearly always contained a de-identified subject ID, COVID-19 status, age in years and sex. The repertoires were released in a freely available public database intended as a resource for research on the immune response to SARS-CoV-2. Results and caveats for the whole study, not just this receptor: The amount of clinical and demographic metadata varied by source and participant and was provided uncurated.

TCRbeta CDR3 regions were amplified from genomic DNA by means of the immunoSEQ Assay, a bias-controlled multiplex PCR. Per the original workflow: Within the assay, amplification of reference gene primers was used to estimate how many nucleated cells each sample contained. To quantify the absolute abundance of each unique TCRbeta CDR3 rearrangement, sequence reads were collapsed and filtered. For each sample, productive Simpson clonality was calculated as the square root of Simpson's diversity index over productive rearrangements. TCRdb provides this immuneACCESS table in a form limited to in-frame rearrangements. Some clones are lacking; in checked studies, under half of them reflect an unresolved V gene, and why the rest are absent is not known. V, J and clone size reflect that table, while D and trimming were determined from the DNA. The sample table contains 150,000 to 200,000 clones; only one count was recorded for around 85% of them. The ten largest clones capture roughly 1.1% of the sample.

From cysteine to phenylalanine, the CDR3 is 18 amino acids long. Just CDR3 DNA is preserved here, 54 bases in frame from base 1. V is shortened by 6 bases, J by 0 bases, and the region joining them spans 20 bases. In the germline V gene, CDR1 corresponds to KGHSH and CDR2 to LQKENI. A second Seattle source provided samples from volunteer blood donors who had recovered from COVID-19. The collaborating institutions used their own protocols to collect whole blood in K2EDTA tubes. For TCRbeta analysis, collaborators shipped samples in one of three forms: frozen whole blood, isolated PBMCs, or DNA extracted from either of those sample types. This clone was counted a single time. There is no known antigen for this receptor. No base-level quality is on record; no much larger clone is a single base apart.

Recombination connected TRBV18 to TRBJ2-2, with no confidently assigned D gene. Sequences were obtained from peripheral blood. The origin of this receptor is a man in his fifties or sixties who had recovered from COVID-19. The encoded CDR3 is CASSPAPRIRTNTGELFF. The bases read TGTGCCAGCTCCCCAGCCCCCAGGATTCGGACGAACACCGGGGAGCTGTTTTTT. This CDR3, with the reference TRBV18 and TRBJ2-2 proteins standing in past its ends, gives the full variable domain NAGVMQNPRHLVRRRGQEARLRCSPMKGHSHVYWYRQLPEEGLKFMVYLQKENIIDESGMPKERFSAEFPKEGPSILRIQQVVRGDSAAYFCASSPAPRIRTNTGELFFGEGSRLTVL.